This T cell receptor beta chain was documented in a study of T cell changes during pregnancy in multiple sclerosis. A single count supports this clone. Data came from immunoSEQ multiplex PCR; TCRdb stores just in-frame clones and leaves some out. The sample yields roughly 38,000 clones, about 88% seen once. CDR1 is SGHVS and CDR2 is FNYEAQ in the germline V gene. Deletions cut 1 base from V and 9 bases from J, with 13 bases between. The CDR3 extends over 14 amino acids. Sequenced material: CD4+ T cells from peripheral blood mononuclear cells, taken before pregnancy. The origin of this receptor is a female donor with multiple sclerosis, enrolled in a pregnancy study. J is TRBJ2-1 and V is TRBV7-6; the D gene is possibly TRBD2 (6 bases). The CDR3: CASSLETRFGEQFF. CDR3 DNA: TGTGCCAGCAGCTTAGAGACTAGGTTTGGTGAGCAGTTCTTC.